This T cell receptor (beta chain) was captured by sequencing in a study of blood T cell repertoires in COVID-19. Contact with a PCR-confirmed or clinician-diagnosed COVID-19 case occurred within 2 weeks of entry. Libraries were prepared by immunoSEQ multiplex PCR; TCRdb keeps only in-frame clonotypes and omits some of them. The data hold 350,000 or so clones, with about nine tenths observed a single time. Trimming took off 3 bases at V and 2 bases at J, with 8 bases between the two ends. The CDR3 is 13 amino acids. Germline V gene data show CDR1 as SGDLS and CDR2 as YYNGEE. This sequence was found in a woman in her twenties or thirties who had been exposed to COVID-19. This rearrangement joins TRBV9 to TRBJ1-2; D is ambiguous. Sequenced: PBMCs or T cells enriched from blood (not recorded which). CDR3 sequence reads: CASSDSPNYGYTF. The CDR3 DNA sequence: TGTGCCAGCAGCGACAGTCCGAACTATGGCTACACCTTC.